Reported below is one T cell receptor beta chain. No antigen is known for it. Molecular barcoding with unique molecular identifiers was used for the TCRbeta library. MiXCR was run by TCRdb on the PCR reads, yielding one entry per CDR3 protein. The data hold about 500,000 distinct CDR3 sequences, with approximately 10% observed a single time. The sample originates from a study of T-cell reconstitution after alpha-beta-depleted transplantation in children. General study points: Reports say that about two months after transplant, the alpha-beta T cells came out of several hundred graft clones that had expanded.

CDR3 length equals 14 residues. CDR1 ENHRY and CDR2 SYGVKD come from the germline V gene. Trimming took off 6 bases at V and 7 bases at J, with 18 bases between the two ends. V usage is TRBV10-3 and J usage is TRBJ1-2; D remains ambiguous. The TCR was taken from a female patient between 2 and 15 years old who had a stem cell transplant for aplastic anemia, so the T cells may come from the graft donor. This material consisted of PBMCs, mostly from graft donor cells, taken 180 days after TCRalphabeta/CD19-depleted stem cell transplant. The CDR3 reads CAISRGADPVGYTF. Here the CDR3 DNA reads TGTGCCATCAGCAGAGGCGCAGATCCTGTTGGCTACACCTTC.